Listed below are T cell receptor beta chains from one sample, sequenced in a study of Ad26.COV2.S vaccination and SARS-CoV-2 variants. The protocol was immunoSEQ multiplex PCR, while the TCRdb copy is restricted to in-frame clones and leaves out a portion. Of about 440,000 clones listed, around 91% were seen once; the top ten hold roughly 4.3%. The sample in question was peripheral blood, obtained in a trial of Ad26.COV2.S vaccine versus placebo. The receptors shown here come from a person between 18 and 60 years old who received the Ad26.COV2.S COVID-19 vaccine or a placebo. Both conserved end residues are part of each CDR3. The order of the fields is J gene, D gene, clone size, V gene, CDR3 DNA, CDR3 protein. A D gene is named only where the DNA matches it firmly. The size entry is marked missing in some rows and otherwise reads once, few, many or a size class.

>TRBJ2-1|TRBD1|once|TRBV27
TGTGCCAGCAGACCGGGACAGCAAAACAATGAGCAGTTCTTC
CASRPGQQNNEQFF
>TRBJ2-2|NA|NA|TRBV6-5
TGTGCCAGCAGTAGGGAGGGGGAGCTGTTTTTT
CASSREGELFF
>TRBJ2-7|NA|NA|TRBV18
TGTGCCAGCTCACCCCCCCGAGGAGACCACGCCGAGCAGTACTTC
CASSPPRGDHAEQYF
>TRBJ2-7|NA|NA|TRBV5-4
TGTGCCAGCAGCAATCCACTCAGGGGGGTATACGAGCAGTACTTC
CASSNPLRGVYEQYF
>TRBJ1-4|NA|NA|TRBV5-6
TGTGCCAGCAGCTTGGATCGCCAGGCCAATGAAAAACTGTTTTTT
CASSLDRQANEKLFF
>TRBJ2-7|NA|NA|TRBV20-1
TGCAGTGCTAATAAAGAATACGAGCAGTACTTC
CSANKEYEQYF
>TRBJ2-1|TRBD1|NA|TRBV10-2
TGCGCCAGCTCGGGACAGGGAGTTAATGAGCAGTTCTTC
CASSGQGVNEQFF
>TRBJ1-1|NA|NA|TRBV4-2
TGTGCCAGCAGCCCCGTATTCGACACTGAAGCTTTCTTT
CASSPVFDTEAFF
>TRBJ2-7|NA|NA|TRBV6-5
TGTGCCAGCGTATCGAGGTGGCCTGGGGGCGAGCAGTACTTC
CASVSRWPGGEQYF
>TRBJ2-2|NA|NA|TRBV28
TGTGCCAGCAGTTTAGGCCGCGGCGGGGAGCTGTTTTTT
CASSLGRGGELFF
>TRBJ2-5|NA|NA|TRBV10-3
TGTGCCACTAAGACTCAACAAGAGACCCAGTACTTC
CATKTQQETQYF
>TRBJ1-1|NA|NA|TRBV7-9
TGTGCCAGCAGCTTAAGCGCCGGGGACACTGAAGCTTTCTTT
CASSLSAGDTEAFF
>TRBJ1-2|NA|NA|TRBV7-3
TGTGCCAGCAGCACCGAGGACGGTGGAGGCTACACCTTC
CASSTEDGGGYTF
>TRBJ2-7|NA|NA|TRBV15
TGTGCCACCCGCCAGGGGGGGCAAGTTTCCGAGCAGTACTTC
CATRQGGQVSEQYF
>TRBJ2-1|NA|NA|TRBV6-1
TGTGCCAGCAGTGAAGCGTTTGGCAGGGGAGGATACAATGAGCAGTTCTTC
CASSEAFGRGGYNEQFF
>TRBJ1-3|NA|NA|TRBV5-4
TGTGCCAGCAGCTTGGAGAGGGGACCTGGAAACACCATATATTTT
CASSLERGPGNTIYF
>TRBJ2-1|NA|NA|TRBV28
TGTGCCAGCCAGACTAGTAGCCGTTACAATGAGCAGTTCTTC
CASQTSSRYNEQFF
>TRBJ2-1|NA|NA|TRBV4-3
TGCGCCAGCAGCCAAGGGGCCCTTAATGAGCAGTTCTTC
CASSQGALNEQFF
>TRBJ2-1|TRBD2|few|TRBV18
TGTGCCAGCTCACCCCGGACGGGGGGCAATGAGCAGTTCTTC
CASSPRTGGNEQFF
>TRBJ2-7|NA|NA|TRBV13
TGTGCCAGCAGCTTAAGCCAGGGGCTCCACGAGCAGTACTTC
CASSLSQGLHEQYF
>TRBJ2-5|NA|NA|TRBV4-3
TGCGCCAGCAGCCCCCGGGAATCAGGGACAGAGACCCAGTACTTC
CASSPRESGTETQYF
>TRBJ1-2|TRBD1|NA|TRBV6-5
TGTGCCAGCAACAGGGGGAGGGACTATGGCTACACCTTC
CASNRGRDYGYTF
>TRBJ1-4|NA|NA|TRBV19
TGTGCCAGTACCTCGTTGGTTCCTAATGAAAAACTGTTTTTT
CASTSLVPNEKLFF
>TRBJ1-2|NA|NA|TRBV4-1
TGCGCCAGCAGCCAAGAATTCACAGGGAGCTCCTATGGCTACACCTTC
CASSQEFTGSSYGYTF